These T cell receptor beta chains were read from a single sample in a study of vaccination and CD4 T cells after COVID-19. Antigens for these TCRs are unknown. Using its own MiXCR run on the PCR reads, TCRdb lists one record per CDR3 protein. Here the sample spans fewer than 9,000 distinct CDR3 sequences, roughly 70% being singletons. Material: CD4+ T cells from blood, cultured in vitro. These receptors all come from a human donor who had recovered from COVID-19. Both conserved end residues are part of each CDR3. The D gene is left open where the match is weak. Size values are once, few and many counts, or a class for expanded clones, and some rows have none.

>.|15|TRBD1|TRBJ1-5|TRBV7-9
CASSLTRGPNQPQHF
TGTGCCAGCAGCTTAACTAGGGGGCCAAATCAGCCCCAGCATTTT
>few|12|.|TRBJ1-1|TRBV7-2
CASSLSGMEAFF
TGTGCCAGCAGCTTAAGTGGAATGGAAGCTTTCTTT
>.|18|TRBD2|TRBJ2-1|TRBV5-5
CASSLKREGRPGGGEQFF
TGTGCCAGCAGCTTGAAGCGGGAGGGCCGGCCTGGAGGGGGTGAGCAGTTCTTC
>.|16|TRBD1|TRBJ2-1|TRBV7-9
CASSPRGRGRENEQFF
TGTGCCAGCAGCCCAAGGGGCAGGGGGCGCGAGAATGAGCAGTTCTTC
>.|15|.|TRBJ2-7|TRBV11-2
CASSLDGRRIYEQYF
TGTGCCAGCAGCTTAGATGGACGGAGAATCTACGAGCAGTACTTC
>once|13|.|TRBJ2-7|TRBV6-2/TRBV6-3
CASGWNSINEQYF
TGTGCCAGCGGGTGGAACAGCATTAACGAGCAGTACTTC
>.|12|.|TRBJ1-1|TRBV29-1
CSVGLGDTEAFF
TGCAGCGTTGGGTTGGGAGACACTGAAGCTTTCTTT
>few|15|.|TRBJ1-5|TRBV7-2
CASSLVSGFNQPQHF
TGTGCCAGCAGCTTAGTGTCAGGGTTCAATCAGCCCCAGCATTTT
>.|14|.|TRBJ1-2|TRBV19
CASSWRGRLYGYTF
TGTGCCAGTAGTTGGAGGGGGAGGCTATATGGCTACACCTTC
>once|15|TRBD2|TRBJ2-1|TRBV19
CASKSSGGAYNEQFF
TGTGCCAGTAAGTCTAGCGGGGGAGCCTACAATGAGCAGTTCTTC
>.|14|.|TRBJ1-5|TRBV6-1
CASSSRGQDQPQHF
TGTGCCAGCAGCTCAAGGGGTCAAGATCAGCCCCAGCATTTT
>.|14|.|TRBJ2-1|TRBV20-1
CSALASRPYNEQFF
TGCAGTGCCCTAGCAAGCCGCCCCTACAATGAGCAGTTCTTC
>.|13|TRBD1|TRBJ1-2|TRBV6-2/TRBV6-3
CASSWTGPYGYTF
TGTGCCAGCAGTTGGACAGGCCCTTATGGCTACACCTTC
>.|14|.|TRBJ2-5|TRBV6-5
CASSYWTSQETQYF
TGTGCCAGCAGTTACTGGACTTCCCAAGAGACCCAGTACTTC
>.|13|.|TRBJ2-1|TRBV6-1
CASSERFRNEQFF
TGTGCCAGCAGTGAAAGGTTTAGAAATGAGCAGTTCTTC
>.|15|TRBD1|TRBJ1-5|TRBV4-3
CASSPQQGRNQPQHF
TGCGCCAGCAGCCCTCAACAGGGGCGCAATCAGCCCCAGCATTTT
>.|15|TRBD2|TRBJ2-4|TRBV12-3/TRBV12-4
CASSLTGGTTNIQYF
TGTGCCAGCAGTTTGACGGGAGGGACGACAAACATTCAGTACTTC
>.|13|.|TRBJ2-3|TRBV27
CASSWTGTDTQYF
TGTGCCAGCAGTTGGACGGGCACAGATACGCAGTATTTT
>.|14|TRBD2|TRBJ2-3|TRBV7-2
CASSLGGLTDTQYF
TGTGCCAGCAGCTTGGGAGGGTTGACAGATACGCAGTATTTT
>.|15|.|TRBJ1-5|TRBV24-1
CATQQGATGNQPQHF
TGTGCCACCCAACAGGGCGCTACAGGCAATCAGCCCCAGCATTTT
>once|16|.|TRBJ2-7|TRBV28
CASSLFVAAGSYEQYF
TGTGCCAGCAGTTTATTCGTAGCGGCAGGCTCCTACGAGCAGTACTTC
>few|18|TRBD1|TRBJ1-5|TRBV7-9
CASTLSRRTGPSKGAQHF
TGTGCCAGCACCCTTTCCCGCCGGACAGGTCCCAGCAAGGGGGCCCAGCATTTT
>.|13|.|TRBJ1-1|TRBV27
CASSRQVNTEAFF
TGTGCCAGCAGTAGGCAAGTGAACACTGAAGCTTTCTTT
>.|14|.|TRBJ2-7|TRBV6-2/TRBV6-3
CASRRGGSTYEQYF
TGTGCCAGCAGGAGGGGTGGGTCTACCTACGAGCAGTACTTC
>.|12|.|TRBJ2-7|TRBV5-5
CASSLSSYEQYF
TGTGCCAGCAGCTTGTCAAGTTACGAGCAGTACTTC
>.|15|.|TRBJ1-5|TRBV7-2
CASSFSGISNQPQHF
TGTGCCAGCAGCTTTTCGGGAATTTCCAATCAGCCCCAGCATTTT
>.|15|.|TRBJ1-5|TRBV19
CASIPPGISNQPQHF
TGTGCCAGTATCCCCCCAGGGATTAGCAATCAGCCCCAGCATTTT
>once|16|TRBD2|TRBJ2-7|TRBV20-1
CSATGTSGRMGYEQYF
TGCAGTGCCACCGGGACTAGCGGGAGGATGGGCTACGAGCAGTACTTC
>.|12|.|TRBJ2-5|TRBV29-1
CSVVPGQQTQYF
TGCAGCGTTGTCCCAGGGCAACAGACCCAGTACTTC
>.|12|TRBD2|TRBJ2-7|TRBV20-1
CSGHSGRSEQYF
TGCAGTGGGCATAGCGGGAGAAGCGAGCAGTACTTC
>medium-sized|17|.|TRBJ1-2|TRBV6-2/TRBV6-3
CASRPGTTDLINYGYTF
TGTGCCAGCAGACCCGGGACAACCGACTTAATTAACTATGGCTACACCTTC
>.|13|.|TRBJ2-5|TRBV28
CASSPDSLGSQYF
TGTGCCAGCAGTCCGGACAGTCTGGGGTCCCAGTACTTC